This TCR beta chain was recorded in a study of blood T cell repertoires in COVID-19. Overall study: Some COVID-19 samples were acute and others convalescent; all came from the United States, Italy and Spain. Nucleic acid was either cDNA or gDNA, and it came from T cells, B-cell-depleted T cells, or PBMCs.

Between the trimmed V and J ends, which lost 0 bases and 0 bases, there was a span of 14 bases. The CDR3 extends over 17 amino acids. Germline CDR1 reads LGHNA; CDR2 reads YNFKEQ. Per the original data handling: By means of reference gene primer amplification, nucleated cell counts were estimated. Measured with immunoSEQ multiplex PCR; TCRdb has only the in-frame clones, and not every one. V, J and clone size reflect that table, while D and trimming were determined from the DNA. The sample carries under 200,000 clones, around nine tenths recorded once. The TCR sequence derives from a man aged 18 to 29 with active or convalescent COVID-19. The specimen sequenced was peripheral blood. This chain links TRBV4-2 with TRBJ1-2; D is undetermined. The CDR3 reads CASSQELGSWANYGYTF. The CDR3 bases are TGTGCCAGCAGCCAAGAACTAGGGAGTTGGGCTAACTATGGCTACACCTTC.